This entry features one T cell receptor (beta chain) sequence. The assay was immunoSEQ multiplex PCR, and TCRdb's table has in-frame clones only and misses some. The top ten clones hold around 5.5% of a sample with approximately 110,000 clones, 85% to 90% of them seen once. The entry originates in a study of blood T cell repertoires in COVID-19. The CDR3 contains 15 residues. CDR1 LGHNA and CDR2 YNFKEQ come from the germline V gene. Trimming shortened V by 0 bases and J by 8 bases, and 13 bases separated the two germline ends. This clonotype was obtained from an older woman with COVID-19, enrolled during active disease. The J gene is TRBJ2-2, the V gene TRBV4-2; D is ambiguous. The sequenced sample consisted of peripheral blood. The CDR3 coding sequence is TGTGCCAGCAGCCAAGATAGGAGTAGCTATGGGGAGCTGTTTTTT. Its translation is CASSQDRSSYGELFF.